In this sample, the clone carrying this TCR beta chain turned up many times. Its cognate antigen is unknown. These data belong to a study of CD8 T cells in ankylosing spondylitis. Broader study findings: Disease-linked clones, CD8+, were relatively rare in peripheral blood. There was a TCR beta motif, made of fewer than 10 highly homologous variants, that appeared characteristic of ankylosing spondylitis blood. Significant enrichment of disease-linked clones was reported in matched ankylosing spondylitis synovial fluid.

For TCR beta, libraries came from quantitative 5'-RACE with molecular barcodes. TCRdb re-called the 5' RACE reads through MiXCR, storing one row per CDR3 protein. The sample includes some 240,000 distinct CDR3 sequences, 20% to 30% seen only once; the top ten take roughly 0.6%. This TCR was recovered from a male donor with ankylosing spondylitis or in good health (not recorded which). What was sequenced was blood, either unsorted or a sorted T cell fraction (not recorded which).

The CDR3 coding sequence is TGCGCCAGCAGCCAGGACAGGGCCCCAGATACGCAGTATTTT. Its protein product is CASSQDRAPDTQYF. The chain carries TRBV5-1 and TRBJ2-3; TRBD1 aligns across 8 bases. Trimming at V came to 4 bases and at J to 4 bases, leaving 5 bases not matched to a gene. The V gene's germline CDR1 is SGHRS and CDR2 YFSETQ. This CDR3 region has 14 residues.